These T cell receptor beta chains were read from a single sample in a study of shared clonotypes between healthy human individuals. The method was immunoSEQ multiplex PCR; TCRdb's version includes in-frame clones alone and lacks a portion of them. The sample lists around 990,000 clones, about 72% occurring once. Sequences were obtained from memory CD4+ T cells from PBMCs. The receptors shown here come from a man younger than 30 in good health. Some clones in this sample may be carry-over from other donors' samples. CDR3s include the opening cysteine and the closing phenylalanine or tryptophan. D genes are given only for firm matches. Expanded clones get a size class; other rows say once, few or many, or leave the size out.

.	TRBV18	TRBJ1-2	.	CASSPDFLGYTF	TGTGCCAGCTCACCAGACTTCCTGGGCTACACCTTC
.	TRBV9	TRBJ1-5	.	CASSVGWGASNQPQHF	TGTGCCAGCAGCGTAGGGTGGGGGGCGAGCAATCAGCCCCAGCATTTT
.	TRBV5-5	TRBJ2-7	.	CASSLEVRYEQYF	TGTGCCAGCAGCTTGGAGGTCCGCTACGAGCAGTACTTC
TRBD2	TRBV7-2	TRBJ2-1	.	CASSSTSGSYNEQFF	TGTGCCAGCAGCTCGACTAGCGGCTCCTACAATGAGCAGTTCTTC
.	TRBV18	TRBJ1-2	.	CASSPTGYGYTF	TGTGCCAGCTCACCGACAGGATATGGCTACACCTTC
TRBD1	TRBV9	TRBJ2-7	.	CASSSLNRGDEQYF	TGTGCCAGCAGCTCACTAAACAGGGGGGACGAGCAGTACTTC
.	TRBV5-1	TRBJ2-5	.	CASSLAPGQETQYF	TGCGCCAGCAGCTTGGCCCCAGGCCAAGAGACCCAGTACTTC
.	TRBV5-4	TRBJ1-6	.	CASSLGKGADSPLHF	TGTGCCAGCAGCTTGGGCAAGGGCGCAGATTCACCCCTCCACTTT
.	TRBV10-2	TRBJ2-2	.	CASSERGSAITGELFF	TGCGCCAGCAGTGAGCGAGGTAGCGCGATCACCGGGGAGCTGTTTTTT
.	TRBV7-2	TRBJ1-4	.	CASSSHRSKLSKLFF	TGTGCCAGCAGCTCACACAGGTCGAAGCTGTCAAAACTGTTTTTT
.	TRBV28	TRBJ2-7	once	CASRLTRRASRSGEQYF	TGTGCCAGCAGATTAACCAGGAGGGCAAGTAGGTCGGGCGAGCAGTACTTC
.	TRBV28	TRBJ2-7	.	CASRQRAGEQYF	TGTGCCAGCAGACAGAGGGCAGGAGAGCAGTACTTC
TRBD2	TRBV7-9	TRBJ2-1	.	CASSPKKTSGSYNEQFF	TGTGCCAGCAGCCCAAAGAAGACTAGCGGCTCCTACAATGAGCAGTTCTTC
.	TRBV5-1	TRBJ2-1	.	CASSLAWGINEQFF	TGCGCCAGCAGCTTGGCCTGGGGAATCAATGAGCAGTTCTTC
TRBD2	TRBV11-2	TRBJ2-2	once	CASSLWAGVKTGELFF	TGTGCCAGCAGCTTGTGGGCGGGAGTAAAGACCGGGGAGCTGTTTTTT
.	TRBV7-9	TRBJ2-7	.	CASSSPRIYEQYF	TGTGCCAGCAGCTCCCCACGGATCTACGAGCAGTACTTC
.	TRBV2	TRBJ1-5	.	CASSEFLGMNQPQHF	TGTGCCAGCAGTGAATTTTTGGGCATGAATCAGCCCCAGCATTTT
.	TRBV7-9	TRBJ2-3	.	CASSSTADTQYF	TGTGCCAGCAGCTCGACTGCAGATACGCAGTATTTT
TRBD2	TRBV28	TRBJ2-1	.	CASSSGTRNEQFF	TGTGCCAGCAGCTCCGGGACTAGAAATGAGCAGTTCTTC
.	TRBV27	TRBJ2-1	.	CASRGGIGTYNEQFF	TGTGCCAGCAGGGGCGGGATCGGTACTTACAATGAGCAGTTCTTC
.	TRBV29-1	TRBJ2-1	.	CSVFQSPSPYNEQFF	TGCAGCGTCTTCCAAAGTCCATCACCCTACAATGAGCAGTTCTTC
.	TRBV5-4	TRBJ1-1	few	CASTRPGPNTEAFF	TGTGCCAGCACGCGACCGGGACCGAACACTGAAGCTTTCTTT
.	TRBV11-2	TRBJ1-1	.	CASSLSGTEAFF	TGTGCCAGCAGCTTAAGTGGCACTGAAGCTTTCTTT
.	TRBV6-1	TRBJ2-7	.	CASSGRTTFEQYF	TGTGCCAGCAGTGGCAGGACAACTTTCGAGCAGTACTTC
.	TRBV7-9	TRBJ1-1	.	CASSWTAGGGGTEAFF	TGTGCCAGCAGCTGGACCGCCGGCGGGGGCGGCACTGAAGCTTTCTTT
.	TRBV23-1	TRBJ2-6	.	CAPSVTASGANVLTF	TGCGCCCCATCCGTGACAGCCTCTGGGGCCAACGTCCTGACTTTC
.	TRBV19	TRBJ2-1	.	CASSPPGSEQFF	TGTGCCAGTAGTCCCCCGGGGAGTGAGCAGTTCTTC